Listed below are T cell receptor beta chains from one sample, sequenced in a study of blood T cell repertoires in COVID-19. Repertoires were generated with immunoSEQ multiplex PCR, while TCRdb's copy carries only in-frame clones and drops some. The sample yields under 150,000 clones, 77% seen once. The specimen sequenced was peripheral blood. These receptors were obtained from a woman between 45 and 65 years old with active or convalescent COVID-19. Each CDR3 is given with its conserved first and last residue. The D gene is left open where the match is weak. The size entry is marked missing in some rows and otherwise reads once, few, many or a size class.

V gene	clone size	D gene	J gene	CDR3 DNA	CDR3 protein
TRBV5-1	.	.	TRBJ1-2	TGCGCCAGCAGAGGGGAGGGCCATGGCTACACCTTC	CASRGEGHGYTF
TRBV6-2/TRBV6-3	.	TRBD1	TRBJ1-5	TGTGCCAGCAGTTATGACAGGGTTGATCAGCCCCAGCATTTT	CASSYDRVDQPQHF
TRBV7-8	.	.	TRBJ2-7	TGTGCCAGCAGCTTAGCGGGCCCGAACTACGAGCAGTACTTC	CASSLAGPNYEQYF
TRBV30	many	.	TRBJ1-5	TGTGCCTGGATCCGTCAGCCCCAGCATTTT	CAWIRQPQHF
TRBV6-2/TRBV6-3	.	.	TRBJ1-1	TGTGCCAGCAGTTACTCGAGGGCCGACCCTGAAGCTTTCTTT	CASSYSRADPEAFF
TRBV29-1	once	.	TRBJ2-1	TGCAGCTCACAGGCCTACAATGAGCAGTTCTTC	CSSQAYNEQFF
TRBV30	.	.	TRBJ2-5	TGTGCCTGGAGTGTGGCACAAGAGACCCAGTACTTC	CAWSVAQETQYF
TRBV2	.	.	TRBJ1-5	TGTGCCAGCAGTGTCCAGGGAAGAAATCAGCCCCAGCATTTT	CASSVQGRNQPQHF
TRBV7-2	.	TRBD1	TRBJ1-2	TGTGCCAGCAGCTCCTTTAAGACCGGGACAGCTAACTATGGCTACACCTTC	CASSSFKTGTANYGYTF
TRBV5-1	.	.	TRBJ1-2	TGCGCCAGCAGCTTGGCCTTTGTTAAGGACAGTGACTACACCTTC	CASSLAFVKDSDYTF
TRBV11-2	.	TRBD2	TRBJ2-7	TGTGCCAGCAGCTTGAGGACAGCGGGAGGGGAGCAGTACTTC	CASSLRTAGGEQYF
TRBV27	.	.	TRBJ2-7	TGTGCCAGCAGGCCCTCCTGGGTAGGGGCGGGAAAAATTGGTGTCTCCGAGCAGTACTTC	CASRPSWVGAGKIGVSEQYF
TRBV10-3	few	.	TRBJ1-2	TGTGCCATCAGTGAGGAGGGCACTCCCCGGGGCTACACCTTC	CAISEEGTPRGYTF
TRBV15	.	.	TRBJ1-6	TGTGCCACCAGCAGAGATCCGGGGTCAGACTCACCCCTCCACTTT	CATSRDPGSDSPLHF
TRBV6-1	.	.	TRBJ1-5	TGTGCCAGCAGTGAGGTAGGGGGTGGCGTCAATCAGCCCCAGCATTTT	CASSEVGGGVNQPQHF
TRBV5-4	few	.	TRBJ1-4	TGTGCCAGCAGCTTGACAGGAACTAATGAAAAACTGTTTTTT	CASSLTGTNEKLFF
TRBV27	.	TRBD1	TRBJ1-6	TGTGCCACCCGTACCGGGACAGGGTTAGCCTCCTATAATTCACCCCTCCACTTT	CATRTGTGLASYNSPLHF
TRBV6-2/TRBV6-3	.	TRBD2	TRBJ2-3	TGTGCCAGCAGCTCTCTAGCGGGAGGGGGGAGGACGCAGTATTTT	CASSSLAGGGRTQYF
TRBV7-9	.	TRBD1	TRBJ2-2	TGTGCCAGCAGCAAGACAGGGGGGTACACCGGGGAGCTGTTTTTT	CASSKTGGYTGELFF
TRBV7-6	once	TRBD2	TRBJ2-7	TGTGCCAGCAGTCACCCCGGGAGGGGGTCCTACGAGCAGTACTTC	CASSHPGRGSYEQYF
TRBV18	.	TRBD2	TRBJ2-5	TGTGCCAGCTCACCATTGGCTAGCGGGAACAATATGGGGGAGTCCCAGTACTTC	CASSPLASGNNMGESQYF
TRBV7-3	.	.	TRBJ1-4	TGTGCCAGCAGCTTTGAGCAGGGAAATGAAAAACTGTTTTTT	CASSFEQGNEKLFF
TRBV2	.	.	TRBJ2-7	TGTGCCAGCAGCCTGGCCCCCTACGAGCAGTACTTC	CASSLAPYEQYF
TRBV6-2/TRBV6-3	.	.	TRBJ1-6	TGTGCCAGCAGTTACCTGGGGATGGGGGGTTCACCCCTCCACTTT	CASSYLGMGGSPLHF
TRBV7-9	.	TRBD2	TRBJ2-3	TGTGCCAGCAGCTCCCTAGCGGAGATGAGCACAGATACGCAGTATTTT	CASSSLAEMSTDTQYF
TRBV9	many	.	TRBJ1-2	TGTGCCAGCAGCGTAGACTCAGGGGTTTCTGGCTACACCTTC	CASSVDSGVSGYTF
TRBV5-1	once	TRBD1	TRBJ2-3	TGCGCCAGCAGCAAACGACAGGGGGGCACAGATACGCAGTATTTT	CASSKRQGGTDTQYF